The subject of this entry is one T cell receptor beta chain. These data originate in a study of T cells after posttransplantation cyclophosphamide. The related graft donor's blood sample was taken on the day of bone marrow donation. This CDR3 comprises 15 residues. Deletions cut 3 bases from V and 1 base from J, with 10 bases between. The V gene's germline CDR1 is LNHDA and CDR2 SQIVND (reference sequence). Profiling relied on immunoSEQ multiplex PCR, and the TCRdb table lists in-frame clones only, not all of them. The table has around 30,000 clones, around 86% seen once; the top ten hold roughly 3.4%.

V gene TRBV19 combines with J gene TRBJ1-3; D ambiguous. This sequence originates from a man aged 45-60 years. What was sequenced was PBMCs. The CDR3 loop is CASSIRSVSGNTIYF. The CDR3 bases are TGTGCCAGTAGTATCCGTAGCGTTTCTGGAAACACCATATATTTT.